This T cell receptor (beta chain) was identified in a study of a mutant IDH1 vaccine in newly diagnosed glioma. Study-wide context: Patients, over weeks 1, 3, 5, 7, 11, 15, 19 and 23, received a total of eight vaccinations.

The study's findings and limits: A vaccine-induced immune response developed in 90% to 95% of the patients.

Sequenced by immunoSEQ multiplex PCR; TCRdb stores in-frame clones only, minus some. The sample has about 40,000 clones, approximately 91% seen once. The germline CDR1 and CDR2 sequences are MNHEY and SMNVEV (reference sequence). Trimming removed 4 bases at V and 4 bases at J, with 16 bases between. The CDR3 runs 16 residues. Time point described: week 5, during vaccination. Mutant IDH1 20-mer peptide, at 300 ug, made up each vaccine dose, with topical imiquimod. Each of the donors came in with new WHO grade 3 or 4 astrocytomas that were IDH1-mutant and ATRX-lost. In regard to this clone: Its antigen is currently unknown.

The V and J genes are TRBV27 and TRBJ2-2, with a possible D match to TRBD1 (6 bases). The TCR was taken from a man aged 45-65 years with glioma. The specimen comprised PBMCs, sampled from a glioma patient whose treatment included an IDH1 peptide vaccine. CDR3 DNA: TGTGCCAGCAGTTGGATCCGGGACATAGCCACCGGGGAGCTGTTTTTT. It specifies CASSWIRDIATGELFF.